This TCR beta chain was captured in a study of shared clonotypes between healthy human individuals. The study, taken as a whole, reports: Around 4.9% of naive CD4 clonotypes were shared across a few donors.

Details on this clone: Its antigen is still unknown.

Each PCR replicate from the sorted subsets contained roughly 210 ng DNA, which is about 31,000 T cell genomes. The repertoire was sequenced with immunoSEQ multiplex PCR; TCRdb's copy has only in-frame clones and lacks some. The sample holds millions of clones, approximately 94% seen once. Germline CDR1 and CDR2: SGHNT and YYREEE (reference sequence). V was cut by 1 base and J by 2 bases, with 12 bases left in between. This CDR3 has 15 amino acids. The J gene is TRBJ2-5, the V gene TRBV5-4, with D possibly matching TRBD1 (6 bases). The sequence was collected from a man between 18 and 35 years old in good health. Specimen: naive CD4+ T cells sorted from blood. The subset denotes: CD45RA+ positively selected. CDR3 protein: CASSLQQGIQETQYF. The CDR3 bases are TGTGCCAGCAGCTTGCAACAGGGCATTCAAGAGACCCAGTACTTC.